The rows below give T cell receptor beta chains drawn from one sample of a study of Graves' ophthalmopathy and Graves' hyperthyroidism. TCRdb re-derived calls from the multiplex PCR reads in MiXCR, one entry per CDR3 protein. The repertoire has 580,000 or so distinct CDR3 sequences, under 40% of them found once; the top ten carry around 4%. The specimen sequenced was peripheral blood or thyroid tissue (not recorded which). Source of these receptors: an adult man with Graves' hyperthyroidism. Both conserved end residues are part of each CDR3. Each record gives: J gene, V gene, D gene, clone size, CDR3 DNA, CDR3 protein. The D gene is left open where the match is weak. The size field is filled for only some rows; it gives once, few, many or a size class.

j_call: TRBJ2-7; v_call: TRBV28; d_call: TRBD2; clone_size: few; cdr3_nt: TGTGCCAGCAGTCCTAGCGGGGGGGCGGGGGAGCAGTACTTC; cdr3_aa: CASSPSGGAGEQYF
j_call: TRBJ2-7; v_call: TRBV12-3/TRBV12-4; d_call: TRBD1; clone_size: few; cdr3_nt: TGTGCCAGCAGTTACTCGATGGCTGCCGGGACAGGGGGTCACGAGCAGTACTTC; cdr3_aa: CASSYSMAAGTGGHEQYF
j_call: TRBJ2-7; v_call: TRBV7-9; d_call: -; clone_size: -; cdr3_nt: TGCGCCAGCAGCTTTTCAGGGGTTACCTACGAGCAGTACTTC; cdr3_aa: CASSFSGVTYEQYF
j_call: TRBJ1-2; v_call: TRBV6-5; d_call: -; clone_size: few; cdr3_nt: TGTGCCAGCAGCCGCACAGAGCTTAGCTATGGCTACACCTTC; cdr3_aa: CASSRTELSYGYTF
j_call: TRBJ1-2; v_call: TRBV29-1; d_call: TRBD1; clone_size: -; cdr3_nt: TGCAGCGTTGATTCGGTGGCCGGGACAGGGTCTTTCTATGGCTACACCTTC; cdr3_aa: CSVDSVAGTGSFYGYTF
j_call: TRBJ2-5; v_call: TRBV5-5; d_call: TRBD2; clone_size: few; cdr3_nt: TGTGCCAGCATCCCAGCCGAAGCGGGGGACCAAGAGACCCAGTACTTC; cdr3_aa: CASIPAEAGDQETQYF
j_call: TRBJ1-1; v_call: TRBV12-3/TRBV12-4; d_call: TRBD1; clone_size: -; cdr3_nt: TGTGCCAGCAATTACCGGTTATACGGGACAGGGACAGGGATGAACACTGAAGCTTTCTTT; cdr3_aa: CASNYRLYGTGTGMNTEAFF
j_call: TRBJ2-6; v_call: TRBV20-1; d_call: TRBD2; clone_size: -; cdr3_nt: TGCAGTGCTAGCCCCTCGGGAGGGCTAGCGGGAGAGGACCTGACTTTC; cdr3_aa: CSASPSGGLAGEDLTF
j_call: TRBJ1-1; v_call: TRBV10-3; d_call: TRBD1; clone_size: -; cdr3_nt: TGTGCCATCAGAAGGGGACAGGGGGCGCGGGGCACTGAAGCTTTCTTT; cdr3_aa: CAIRRGQGARGTEAFF
j_call: TRBJ2-2; v_call: TRBV10-3; d_call: TRBD1; clone_size: -; cdr3_nt: TGTGCCAGCAGTCTTACAGGGGGAGCAAGGACCGGGGAGCTGTTTTTT; cdr3_aa: CASSLTGGARTGELFF
j_call: TRBJ2-3; v_call: TRBV15; d_call: -; clone_size: few; cdr3_nt: TGTGCCACCAGCAGAGCAAGGGGCAGTACAGATACGCAGTATTTT; cdr3_aa: CATSRARGSTDTQYF
j_call: TRBJ1-1; v_call: TRBV7-7; d_call: -; clone_size: many; cdr3_nt: TGTGCTAGCAGCTTAACCTTCGGGACTGAAGCTTTCTTT; cdr3_aa: CASSLTFGTEAFF
j_call: TRBJ1-2; v_call: TRBV20-1; d_call: -; clone_size: -; cdr3_nt: TGCAGTGCTTGGGACGTGGGGGCGTACGAAAATGGCTACACCTTC; cdr3_aa: CSAWDVGAYENGYTF
j_call: TRBJ2-7; v_call: TRBV7-8; d_call: TRBD1; clone_size: many; cdr3_nt: TGTGCCAGCAGCTCAGGACGGGGACAGAACTACGAGCAGTACTTC; cdr3_aa: CASSSGRGQNYEQYF
j_call: TRBJ1-5; v_call: TRBV2; d_call: TRBD1; clone_size: -; cdr3_nt: TGTGCCAGCCGGACCAGGGGGGCAAAACAGCCCCAGCATTTT; cdr3_aa: CASRTRGAKQPQHF
j_call: TRBJ2-1; v_call: TRBV12-3/TRBV12-4; d_call: -; clone_size: -; cdr3_nt: TGTGCCAGCAGTTATCTCGGGTACAATGAGCAGTTCTTC; cdr3_aa: CASSYLGYNEQFF
j_call: TRBJ2-7; v_call: TRBV7-2; d_call: TRBD2; clone_size: many; cdr3_nt: TGTGCCAGCAGCTGGAAACTAGCGTTGGAACAGTACTTC; cdr3_aa: CASSWKLALEQYF
j_call: TRBJ2-7; v_call: TRBV19; d_call: -; clone_size: many; cdr3_nt: TGTGCCAGTAGTATCGGACTAAAGTCCTACGAGCAGTACTTC; cdr3_aa: CASSIGLKSYEQYF
j_call: TRBJ2-3; v_call: TRBV7-8; d_call: -; clone_size: -; cdr3_nt: TGTGCCAGCAGCTTAGCGCAAAGGGGGGCAGACACAGATACGCAGTATTTT; cdr3_aa: CASSLAQRGADTDTQYF
j_call: TRBJ2-2; v_call: TRBV12-3/TRBV12-4; d_call: -; clone_size: -; cdr3_nt: TGTGCCAGCAGTTCCTTCGGGGGTGGCGGGGAGCTGTTTTTT; cdr3_aa: CASSSFGGGGELFF
j_call: TRBJ2-7; v_call: TRBV20-1; d_call: -; clone_size: many; cdr3_nt: TGCAGTGCTAGAGATCCTTGGCAGGCAGGAGAACGTTCTGGAGGCTACGAGCAGTACTTC; cdr3_aa: CSARDPWQAGERSGGYEQYF
j_call: TRBJ1-2; v_call: TRBV5-5; d_call: TRBD1; clone_size: many; cdr3_nt: TGTGCCAGCAGCTTTGCGGGACAGGGAGGCTATGGCTACACCTTC; cdr3_aa: CASSFAGQGGYGYTF
j_call: TRBJ2-7; v_call: TRBV20-1; d_call: TRBD1; clone_size: few; cdr3_nt: TGCAGTGCTAGACAGGGGGCGAGAAAATACGAGCAGTACTTC; cdr3_aa: CSARQGARKYEQYF
j_call: TRBJ1-4; v_call: TRBV29-1; d_call: -; clone_size: -; cdr3_nt: TGCAGCGTTGCACCTGACACGATGAGGGCTTATGAAAAACTGTTTTTT; cdr3_aa: CSVAPDTMRAYEKLFF
j_call: TRBJ2-1; v_call: TRBV2; d_call: TRBD2; clone_size: -; cdr3_nt: TGTGCCAGCAGTGCGACGGGCGCGGGGGAGGAGCAGTTCTTC; cdr3_aa: CASSATGAGEEQFF
j_call: TRBJ2-5; v_call: TRBV11-2; d_call: TRBD2; clone_size: -; cdr3_nt: TGTGCCAGCAGCGGTATCGCGGGGGGGAAGACAGATACGCAGTACTTC; cdr3_aa: CASSGIAGGKTDTQYF
j_call: TRBJ1-1; v_call: TRBV2; d_call: -; clone_size: -; cdr3_nt: TGTGCCAGCAGTGAAACGGCCAATGAAGCTTTCTTT; cdr3_aa: CASSETANEAFF
j_call: TRBJ2-5; v_call: TRBV20-1; d_call: TRBD2; clone_size: many; cdr3_nt: TGCAGTGCTCAAATCCCACTAGCGGCCCAAGAGACCCAGTACTTC; cdr3_aa: CSAQIPLAAQETQYF
j_call: TRBJ2-2; v_call: TRBV20-1; d_call: -; clone_size: many; cdr3_nt: TGCAGTGCTAGAGATAACGGGGAGGCCGGGGAGCTGTTTTTT; cdr3_aa: CSARDNGEAGELFF
j_call: TRBJ2-2; v_call: TRBV2; d_call: TRBD2; clone_size: few; cdr3_nt: TGTGCCAGCAGTTCGCGACTAGCTATGGCCGGGGAGCTGTTTTTT; cdr3_aa: CASSSRLAMAGELFF
j_call: TRBJ2-5; v_call: TRBV12-3/TRBV12-4; d_call: TRBD1; clone_size: many; cdr3_nt: TGTGCCAGCAGTCAGGGGGCAGGGAGGGAGACCCAGTACTTC; cdr3_aa: CASSQGAGRETQYF
j_call: TRBJ2-7; v_call: TRBV12-3/TRBV12-4; d_call: -; clone_size: -; cdr3_nt: TGTGCCAGCAGTGAAGGGCTGGGGGGCTACGAGCAGTACTTC; cdr3_aa: CASSEGLGGYEQYF
j_call: TRBJ2-7; v_call: TRBV7-8; d_call: TRBD2; clone_size: many; cdr3_nt: TGTGCCAGCAGCTTACCGCTAGCGGGAGCGTACGAGCAGTACTTC; cdr3_aa: CASSLPLAGAYEQYF
j_call: TRBJ1-1; v_call: TRBV5-1; d_call: -; clone_size: -; cdr3_nt: TGCGCCAGCAGCTTTTCAGGGATGGAGGGCACTGAAGCTTTCTTT; cdr3_aa: CASSFSGMEGTEAFF
j_call: TRBJ2-7; v_call: TRBV6-1; d_call: -; clone_size: many; cdr3_nt: TGTGCCAGCAGTGAAGATGGGACCTACGAGCAGTACTTC; cdr3_aa: CASSEDGTYEQYF
j_call: TRBJ2-2; v_call: TRBV6-6; d_call: TRBD1; clone_size: -; cdr3_nt: TGTGCCAGCAGGACAGGGAGCACCGGGGAGCTGTTTTTT; cdr3_aa: CASRTGSTGELFF
j_call: TRBJ1-2; v_call: TRBV14; d_call: -; clone_size: -; cdr3_nt: TGCGCCAGCAGCCAAGAGGTCCCACAAGTAGCTAACTATGGCTACACCTTC; cdr3_aa: CASSQEVPQVANYGYTF
j_call: TRBJ2-7; v_call: TRBV13; d_call: TRBD2; clone_size: once; cdr3_nt: TGTGCCAGCAGCTTAGGCGGGCTAGCGGGTAATGGGCAGCAGTACTTC; cdr3_aa: CASSLGGLAGNGQQYF
j_call: TRBJ1-4; v_call: TRBV20-1; d_call: -; clone_size: once; cdr3_nt: TGCAGTGCTAGAGGGCCAGGGGCGGGTGAAAAACTGTTTTTT; cdr3_aa: CSARGPGAGEKLFF
j_call: TRBJ2-6; v_call: TRBV7-9; d_call: TRBD1; clone_size: many; cdr3_nt: TGTGCCAGCAGCTTAGACCCGGGACAGGGGGGCTCTGGGGCCAACGTCCTGACTTTC; cdr3_aa: CASSLDPGQGGSGANVLTF
j_call: TRBJ1-2; v_call: TRBV4-1; d_call: -; clone_size: many; cdr3_nt: TGCGCCAGCAGCCAAAGCGGGACATACCAAGGCTACACCTTC; cdr3_aa: CASSQSGTYQGYTF
j_call: TRBJ2-3; v_call: TRBV10-3; d_call: TRBD2; clone_size: -; cdr3_nt: TGTGCCATCAGTGATGTTAGCGGGAGGGCCGGAGATACGCAGTATTTT; cdr3_aa: CAISDVSGRAGDTQYF
j_call: TRBJ1-6; v_call: TRBV10-3; d_call: -; clone_size: many; cdr3_nt: TGTGCCACCCGGAATAGGCAGGGGAGCTCCTATAATTCACCCCTCCACTTT; cdr3_aa: CATRNRQGSSYNSPLHF
j_call: TRBJ1-5; v_call: TRBV29-1; d_call: -; clone_size: -; cdr3_nt: TGCAGCGTTGAACCGGGGCCAGGGCAGCCCCAGCATTTT; cdr3_aa: CSVEPGPGQPQHF
j_call: TRBJ1-2; v_call: TRBV25-1; d_call: TRBD1; clone_size: -; cdr3_nt: TGCGCCAGCAGCCAAGACCCACAGGGGGCGGGCGGCTACACCTTC; cdr3_aa: CASSQDPQGAGGYTF